The entry below gives a single T cell receptor beta chain sequence along with its context. Its specificity is unknown. Amplifying from RNA transcripts, the study obtained TCR beta CDR3 regions. RT-PCR in the first round used HTBI primers; a second-round multiplex PCR followed. TCRdb re-derived calls from the multiplex PCR reads in MiXCR, one entry per CDR3 protein. This table has around 1,000,000 distinct CDR3 sequences, 36% appearing once. This sample stems from a study of Graves' ophthalmopathy and Graves' hyperthyroidism. Study-wide findings and caveats: Blood repertoires reportedly contained most expanded thyroid clonotypes above 0.001 frequency.

Hyperthyroidism cases were recent diagnoses of under 2 months' duration in people aged 18 to 65. Enrollment excluded any patients with other autoimmune diseases, uncontrolled infections, pregnancy or lactation. The diagnostic workup employed clinical symptoms, serum thyroxine, TRAb, thyroid ultrasound and orbital computed tomography. The CDR3 covers 13 residues. CDR1 is LNHDA, CDR2 SQIVND, per germline (reference sequence). Unmatched junction bases numbered 7, after V lost 9 bases and J lost 7 bases. Sample: peripheral blood or thyroid tissue (not recorded which). The origin of this receptor is an adult man with Graves' hyperthyroidism. This sequence joins TRBV19 and TRBJ1-5; TRBD1 matches 9 bases. The CDR3 nucleotides are TGTGCCAGCGAGACAGGGGGGAGACAGCCCCAGCATTTT. It encodes CASETGGRQPQHF.